This TCR beta chain comes out of a study of blood T cells in healthy people across ages. Study-wide points: Investigators viewed diversity estimates from one million T cells as underestimates, the study reported.

Combining a sample-barcoded 5' primer with a J-beta primer mix, a second PCR ran for about 7 to 11 cycles. Using its own MiXCR run on the 5' RACE reads, TCRdb lists one record per CDR3 protein. This table holds 850,000 to 1,300,000 distinct CDR3 sequences, around 43% found once. Remarks on this clonotype: Antigen: not known.

This CDR3 region has 15 residues. Germline-derived CDR1 and CDR2 are LNHNV and YYDKDF (reference sequence). V lost 3 bases and J lost 5; bases outside the gene matches: 5. The receptor was derived from a woman in her sixties in good health. V usage is TRBV15 and J usage is TRBJ2-1; 9 positions match TRBD1. Input material: blood. The CDR3 protein is CATSRGDRVNNEQFF. The CDR3 nucleotides read TGTGCCACCAGCAGGGGGGACAGGGTAAACAATGAGCAGTTCTTC.